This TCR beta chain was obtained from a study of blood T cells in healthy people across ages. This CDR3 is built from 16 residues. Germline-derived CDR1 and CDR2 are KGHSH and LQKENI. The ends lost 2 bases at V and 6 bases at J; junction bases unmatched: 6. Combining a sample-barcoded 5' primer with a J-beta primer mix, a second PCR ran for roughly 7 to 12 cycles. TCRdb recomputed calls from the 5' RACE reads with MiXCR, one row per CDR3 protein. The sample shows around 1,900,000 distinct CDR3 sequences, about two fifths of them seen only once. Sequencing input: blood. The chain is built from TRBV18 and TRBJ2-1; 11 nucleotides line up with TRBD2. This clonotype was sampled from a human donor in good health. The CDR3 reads CASSPVLAGGTNEQFF. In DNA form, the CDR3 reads TGTGCCAGCTCACCAGTTCTAGCGGGGGGCACCAATGAGCAGTTCTTC.